The 8 T cell receptor beta chains listed next were all sequenced from one sample in a study of T cell responses to AZD1222 COVID-19 vaccine. Using immunoSEQ multiplex PCR, the repertoire was profiled, and TCRdb retains in-frame clones only, with some absent. Among roughly 140,000 clones, 85% to 95% were seen once, and the ten largest hold less than 1.6%. Sequenced material: peripheral blood, taken 28 days after the second AZD1222 dose. The source of these receptors is an adult who received the AZD1222 COVID-19 vaccine.

J is TRBJ2-7 and V is TRBV18, with TRBD2 matching 11 bases. With V trimmed by 3 bases and J by 3 bases, 7 bases remained unmatched. This CDR3 has 16 residues. Germline lookup yields CDR1 KGHSH and CDR2 LQKENI. In DNA form, the CDR3 reads TGTGCCAGCTCACCGAGCGGGACTAGCGGATACTACGAGCAGTACTTC. It codes for CASSPSGTSGYYEQYF.

The chain carries TRBV4-2 and TRBJ1-2; a weak D match, TRBD1 (6 bases). Germline CDR1 is LGHNA and CDR2 is YNFKEQ. V was cut by 6 bases and J by 3 bases, with 11 bases left in between. The CDR3 runs to 13 residues. CDR3 nucleotides: TGTGCCAGCAGTCGGACAGACGACTATGGCTACACCTTC. It codes for CASSRTDDYGYTF.

This chain links TRBV7-9 with TRBJ1-2; D is ambiguous. Per germline, CDR1 SEHNR and CDR2 FQNEAQ (reference sequence). Trimming pared 4 bases from V and 6 bases from J, leaving 21 bases between. The CDR3 covers 16 residues. The CDR3 is CASSSLSSPSLNGYTF. The CDR3 region has the DNA TGTGCCAGCAGCTCCCTGTCGTCCCCGAGCTTAAATGGCTACACCTTC. Full variable domain (missing parts from reference TRBV7-9 and TRBJ1-2): DTGVSQNPRHKITKRGQNVTFRCDPISEHNRLYWYRQTLGQGPEFLTYFQNEAQLEKSRLLSDRFSAERPKGSFSTLEIQRTEQGDSAMYLCASSSLSSPSLNGYTFGSGTRLTVV.

This chain joins TRBV19 and TRBJ2-3, with D perhaps TRBD2 (6 bases). CDR3 size: 14 residues. Per the germline V gene, CDR1 is LNHDA and CDR2 is SQIVND (reference sequence). The V and J ends lost 5 bases and 2 bases respectively, with 11 bases between them. The CDR3 DNA reads as TGTGCCAGTAGTTTAGCGGACATCACAGATACGCAGTATTTT. Protein: CASSLADITDTQYF.

This clone was detected only once. The rearrangement links TRBV6-2 or TRBV6-3 to TRBJ1-5; 8 nucleotides align to TRBD1. The J segment lost 0 bases and the V segment lost 5 bases, leaving 9 bases of the junction unmatched. Germline V gene lookup returns CDR1 MNHEY and CDR2 SVGEGT. This CDR3 spans 17 amino acids. CDR3 loop: CASSAGQGAYSNQPQHF. The CDR3, as DNA: TGTGCCAGCAGTGCCGGACAGGGAGCGTATAGCAATCAGCCCCAGCATTTT.

This chain connects TRBV18 to TRBJ1-2; the D gene is possibly TRBD1 (5 bases). Germline CDR1 is KGHSH and CDR2 is LQKENI. The CDR3 runs to 14 residues. V gave up 3 bases and J gave up 4 bases, with 12 bases separating them. CDR3 DNA sequence: TGTGCCAGCTCACCCCCGGACACAGTCTATGGCTACACCTTC. It yields the protein CASSPPDTVYGYTF.

This clone was seen once. The gene calls are TRBV7-9 and TRBJ1-1; D gene ambiguous. The germline V and J ends were trimmed by 5 bases and 1 base, with 11 bases remaining between them. This CDR3 has 14 residues. From germline, CDR1 is SEHNR and CDR2 FQNEAQ (reference sequence). The DNA of the CDR3 is TGTGCCAGCAGCCCTCAGACGGGGAACACTGAAGCTTTCTTT. Its translation is CASSPQTGNTEAFF. The whole variable domain, filled in from reference TRBV7-9 and TRBJ1-1, reads DTGVSQNPRHKITKRGQNVTFRCDPISEHNRLYWYRQTLGQGPEFLTYFQNEAQLEKSRLLSDRFSAERPKGSFSTLEIQRTEQGDSAMYLCASSPQTGNTEAFFGQGTRLTVV.

CDR3 loop: CASSQDRRDRMGYTF. The CDR3 DNA sequence: TGTGCCAGCAGCCAAGATCGGCGGGACCGTATGGGCTACACCTTC. The genes are TRBV4-2 and TRBJ1-2, with a tentative D call TRBD1 (5 bases). Trimming stripped 0 bases from V and 8 bases from J, with 16 bases between. Germline V gene lookup returns CDR1 LGHNA and CDR2 YNFKEQ. The CDR3 loop spans 15 amino acids.